The sequence of this TCR beta chain was determined in a study of blood T cell repertoires in COVID-19. V lost 1 base, J lost 4 bases, and 11 bases lay in between. This CDR3 spans 15 amino acids. Germline V gene lookup returns CDR1 SGHVS and CDR2 FQNEAQ. The assay was immunoSEQ multiplex PCR, and TCRdb's table has in-frame clones only and misses some. The repertoire has some 150,000 clones, 70% to 90% of them found once; the top ten carry less than 3.5%. V is TRBV7-8 and J is TRBJ2-4; D is perhaps TRBD1 (5 bases). Sequenced input: peripheral blood. This clonotype was sampled from a human donor with acute or convalescent COVID-19. The donor label of this sample is uncertain. CDR3 nucleotide sequence: TGTGCCAGCAGCTTAGAGGGGTCGGTAAAAAACATTCAGTACTTC. As protein: CASSLEGSVKNIQYF.